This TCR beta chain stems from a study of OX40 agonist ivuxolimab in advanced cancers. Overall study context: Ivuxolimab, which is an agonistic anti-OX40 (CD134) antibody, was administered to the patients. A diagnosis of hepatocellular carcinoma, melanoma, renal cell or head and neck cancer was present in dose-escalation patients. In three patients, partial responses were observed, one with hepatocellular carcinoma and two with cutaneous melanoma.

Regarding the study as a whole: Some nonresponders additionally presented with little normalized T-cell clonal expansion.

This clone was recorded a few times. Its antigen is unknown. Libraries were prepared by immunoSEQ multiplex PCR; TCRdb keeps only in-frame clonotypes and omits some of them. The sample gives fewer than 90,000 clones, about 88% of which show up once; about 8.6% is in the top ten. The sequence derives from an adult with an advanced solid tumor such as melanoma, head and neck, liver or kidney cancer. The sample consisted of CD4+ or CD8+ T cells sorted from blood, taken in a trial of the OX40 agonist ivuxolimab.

The CDR3 loop is CASSPGTVLGEQYF. Written as DNA, the CDR3 is TGTGCCAGCTCACCGGGGACAGTCCTGGGCGAGCAGTACTTC. The chain combines TRBV18 with TRBJ2-7, with 7 positions matching TRBD1. This CDR3 is 14 amino acids long. V gave up 3 bases and J gave up 6 bases; unmatched junction bases: 8. In germline, CDR1 is KGHSH, CDR2 LQKENI.